The clone carrying this T cell receptor beta chain was detected a few times. Its antigen is not identified. Scientists ran DNA taken from cultured CD4+ T cells through the Oncomine TCR Beta short-read assay for sequencing. TCRdb re-called the PCR reads through MiXCR, storing one row per CDR3 protein. The table lists 15,000 to 25,000 distinct CDR3 sequences, roughly 50% of them singletons. Germline V gives CDR1 DFQATT, CDR2 SNEGSKA (reference sequence). The CDR3 runs to 11 residues. V was cut by 3 bases and J by 9 bases, with 11 bases left in between. The treatment here: approximately 9-day PBMC culture with coronavirus spike peptide pools or control peptides (ViraFEST assay). This entry is derived from a study of vaccination and CD4 T cells after COVID-19. Turning to the study itself: Four females and six males made up the convalescents, with two Hispanic. Median draw time for post-COVID samples was about 100 days post-diagnosis (range 35 to 161).

Whole-study findings and limits: Only post-vaccination samples contained a median 86.3% of the reactive clones in convalescent patients.

This receptor was obtained from a human donor who had recovered from COVID-19. The rearrangement uses TRBV20-1 and TRBJ2-5; possibly TRBD2 for D (6 bases). Source material: CD4+ T cells from blood, cultured in vitro. The CDR3 DNA is TGCAGTGCTAGCCGGCGGGAATCCCAGTACTTC. Protein sequence: CSASRRESQYF.